The 24 T cell receptor beta chains below were found in one sample sequenced in a study of CD8 T cells in Susac syndrome. With random hexamers, 0.5 to 1 ug RNA was reverse transcribed. TCRdb itself ran the immunoSEQ multiplex PCR reads through MiXCR, one entry per CDR3 protein. The sample consists of about 100,000 distinct CDR3 sequences, 90% to 95% of them appearing once. The material sequenced was CD8+ T cells from PBMCs. Receptors originate from a human donor in good health.

The chain carries TRBV4-2 and TRBJ2-2, with D possibly matching TRBD1 (6 bases). The CDR3 runs 15 residues. Germline values: CDR1 LGHNA, CDR2 YNFKEQ. The V end lost 1 base, the J end lost 1 base, and 7 bases lay between the germline ends. The CDR3 DNA reads TGTGCCAGCAGCCAAGGACAGGAGAACACCGGGGAGCTGTTTTTT. Residues: CASSQGQENTGELFF.

V gene TRBV30 combines with J gene TRBJ1-1; the D is unclear. V lost 4 bases and J lost 0, with 6 bases in between. Germline V gene sequence: CDR1 GTSNPN, CDR2 SVGIG (reference sequence). The CDR3 sequence is 12 residues long. The CDR3 nucleotides read TGTGCCTGGATCTCTATGAACACTGAAGCTTTCTTT. Translating it yields CAWISMNTEAFF.

The rearrangement uses TRBV6-1 and TRBJ2-3; the D is unclear. The CDR3 is 14 residues long. Per germline, CDR1 MNHNS and CDR2 SASEGT. V lost 1 base, J lost 2 bases, and 7 bases lay in between. The CDR3 coding sequence is TGTGCCAGCAGTGAAGGACTTACCACAGATACGCAGTATTTT. It yields the protein CASSEGLTTDTQYF.

This clonotype was observed once. V usage is TRBV4-2 and J usage is TRBJ1-2; TRBD1 matches 7 bases. Germline values: CDR1 LGHNA, CDR2 YNFKEQ. The CDR3 length is 16 residues. V shed 0 bases, J shed 5 bases, and the junction held 9 bases outside the gene matches. As DNA, the CDR3 is TGTGCCAGCAGCCAAGAGAGACAGGGTTTGAGGTATGGCTACACCTTC. It is translated as CASSQERQGLRYGYTF.

The genes are TRBV13 and TRBJ1-4; no clear D gene. The germline V gene has CDR1 PRHDT and CDR2 FYEKMQ (reference sequence). Deletions cut 8 bases from V and 7 bases from J, with 11 bases between. This CDR3 is built from 12 residues. The CDR3 nucleotides read TGTGCCAGCCGCAAGGAAGGTGAAAAACTGTTTTTT. This encodes CASRKEGEKLFF.

CDR3 amino acids: CASSFGRAGTVTGELFF. CDR3 DNA: TGCGCCAGCAGCTTCGGGAGAGCCGGGACAGTCACCGGGGAGCTGTTTTTT. V gene TRBV5-1 combines with J gene TRBJ2-2; TRBD1 might be the D (7 bases). Germline V CDR1 and CDR2: SGHRS, YFSETQ. The V and J ends lost 2 bases and 4 bases respectively, with 18 bases between them. The CDR3 loop spans 17 amino acids. Looking up the rest from reference TRBV5-1 and TRBJ2-2 gives the full variable domain: KAGVTQTPRYLIKTRGQQVTLSCSPISGHRSVSWYQQTPGQGLQFLFEYFSETQRNKGNFPGRFSGRQFSNSRSEMNVSTLELGDSALYLCASSFGRAGTVTGELFFGEGSRLTVL.

V is TRBV3-1 and J is TRBJ1-1, with D unresolved. The V end was cut by 1 base, the J end by 10 bases, with 16 bases between. Per the germline V gene, CDR1 is LGHDT and CDR2 is YNNKEL (reference sequence). CDR3 length: 14 amino acids. The CDR3 protein is CASSQGPPPRIAFF. The CDR3, as DNA: TGTGCCAGCAGCCAAGGTCCACCCCCAAGGATAGCTTTCTTT.

The gene calls are TRBV20-1 and TRBJ2-4; TRBD1 agrees at 7 bases. The CDR3 runs 14 residues. CDR1 DFQATT and CDR2 SNEGSKA come from the germline V gene (reference sequence). The V gene end was trimmed by 5 bases and the J gene end by 0 bases; junction bases not matched to a gene: 4. The DNA of the CDR3 is TGCAGTGCTTTGGACAGGACAGCCAAAAACATTCAGTACTTC. This encodes CSALDRTAKNIQYF.

The genes are TRBV12-3 or TRBV12-4 and TRBJ1-5, with D perhaps matching TRBD1 (6 bases). The germline V and J ends were trimmed by 1 base and 7 bases, with 14 bases remaining between them. The CDR3 covers 15 residues. The CDR3 DNA is TGTGCCAGCAGTTTAGATCTGCAGGGGTGGCAGCCCCAGCATTTT. Translated: CASSLDLQGWQPQHF.

The V and J genes are TRBV6-1 and TRBJ2-3, with 9 nucleotides matching TRBD2. With 4 bases clipped from V and 1 base from J, the junction kept 3 bases outside the gene matches. The CDR3 covers 15 residues. CDR1 and CDR2 (germline): MNHNS, SASEGT. CDR3 loop: CASSAPSGGTDTQYF. The CDR3, as DNA: TGTGCCAGCAGTGCCCCTAGCGGGGGCACAGATACGCAGTATTTT.

The rearrangement uses TRBV15 and TRBJ1-5; D might be TRBD1 (5 bases). From germline, CDR1 is LNHNV and CDR2 YYDKDF (reference sequence). The CDR3 totals 15 residues. V was shortened by 2 bases and J by 3 bases, with 11 bases between the two germline ends. The CDR3 sequence is CATSRSATDNQPQHF. In DNA form, the CDR3 reads TGTGCCACCAGCAGATCCGCGACAGACAATCAGCCCCAGCATTTT.

V gene TRBV7-6 combines with J gene TRBJ1-6, with D perhaps matching TRBD1 (5 bases). The V and J ends lost 2 bases and 9 bases respectively, with 11 bases between them. This CDR3 spans 14 amino acids. Germline CDR1 reads SGHVS; CDR2 reads FNYEAQ. The CDR3 DNA follows: TGTGCCAGCAGCTTACAAGGGGTCGGTTCACCCCTCCACTTT. It is translated as CASSLQGVGSPLHF.

The rearrangement joins TRBV24-1 to TRBJ2-1; TRBD2 is a possible D gene (6 bases). The germline CDR1 and CDR2 sequences are KGHDR and SFDVKD. This CDR3 contains 13 residues. V lost 4 bases to trimming and J lost 5 bases, with 8 bases between them. CDR3 sequence: CATSDRTNNEQFF. The DNA of the CDR3 is TGTGCCACCAGTGACCGGACTAACAATGAGCAGTTCTTC.

This chain uses TRBV6-1 with TRBJ2-2; perhaps TRBD2 as D (5 bases). Germline V gives CDR1 MNHNS, CDR2 SASEGT. The CDR3 spans 13 residues. The V end was cut by 0 bases, the J end by 7 bases, with 6 bases between. CDR3 loop: CASSEAEVGELFF. For the CDR3, the DNA is TGTGCCAGCAGTGAAGCGGAGGTCGGGGAGCTGTTTTTT.

V usage is TRBV2 and J usage is TRBJ2-2, with D hard to call. V was shortened by 11 bases and J by 6 bases, with 16 bases between the two germline ends. Germline lookup yields CDR1 SNHLY and CDR2 FYNNEI. CDR3 length equals 13 residues. The CDR3 nucleotides are TGTGCCTCTATAACAGAAAAGGCCGGGGAGCTGTTTTTT. It encodes CASITEKAGELFF.

The gene calls are TRBV20-1 and TRBJ2-1, with 7 bases that match TRBD2. V lost 2 bases, J lost 10 bases, and 2 bases stayed unmatched. This CDR3 comprises 11 residues. Germline CDR1 DFQATT, CDR2 SNEGSKA (reference sequence). The CDR3 protein is CSARLGGEQFF. The CDR3 DNA reads as TGCAGTGCTAGATTGGGAGGGGAGCAGTTCTTC.

The chain recombines TRBV24-1 with TRBJ2-1; 8 positions match TRBD2. The germline gives CDR1 KGHDR, CDR2 SFDVKD. With 5 bases clipped from V and 2 bases from J, the junction kept 4 bases outside the gene matches. CDR3 length: 15 residues. The CDR3 loop is CATSARGGPYNEQFF. For the CDR3, the DNA is TGTGCCACCAGTGCCCGCGGGGGGCCCTACAATGAGCAGTTCTTC.

The chain joins TRBV10-2 to TRBJ2-7; weak D call: TRBD2 (6 bases). The CDR3 runs 15 residues. Germline V gene data show CDR1 as WSHSY and CDR2 as SAAADI. V lost 6 bases and J lost 1, with 16 bases in between. CDR3 region: CASRPGTHISYEQYF. Written as DNA, the CDR3 is TGCGCCAGCAGGCCGGGGACTCATATTTCCTACGAGCAGTACTTC.

The rearrangement joins TRBV19 to TRBJ1-1; D is undetermined. V was cut by 3 bases and J by 3 bases, with 14 bases left in between. The CDR3 sequence is 15 residues long. CDR1 is LNHDA, CDR2 SQIVND, per germline (reference sequence). CDR3 sequence (DNA): TGTGCCAGTAGTATTTCCTCAGGAGGTGACACTGAAGCTTTCTTT. Its protein product is CASSISSGGDTEAFF.

V usage is TRBV6-6 and J usage is TRBJ2-1; TRBD2 matches at 9 bases. CDR1 is MNHNY, CDR2 SVGAGI, per germline (reference sequence). The V and J ends lost 6 bases and 3 bases, in that order; junction bases with no gene match: 6. The CDR3 covers 15 residues. This CDR3 reads CASSRGGAGYNEQFF. CDR3 coding DNA: TGTGCCAGCAGCCGCGGGGGGGCAGGCTACAATGAGCAGTTCTTC.

This chain uses TRBV5-8 with TRBJ2-6; D not certain. Per the germline V gene, CDR1 is SGHTS and CDR2 is YDEGEE. The CDR3 length is 14 residues. Trimming stripped 7 bases from V and 2 bases from J, with 10 bases between. CDR3 bases: TGTGCCAGCGGGCGTCGGCCTGGGGCCAACGTCCTGACTTTC. Translating it yields CASGRRPGANVLTF.

The V call is TRBV29-1, the J call TRBJ1-5; 9 bases map to TRBD1. The CDR3 sequence is 14 residues long. The junction had 5 bases not matched to a gene; V was cut back by 4 bases and J by 4 bases. From germline, CDR1 is SQVTM and CDR2 ANQGSEA. In DNA, the CDR3 is TGCAGCGTTGCTCTGACAGGGGGGAATCAGCCCCAGCATTTT. Translated, it gives CSVALTGGNQPQHF.

This chain uses TRBV3-1 with TRBJ1-2; 8 nucleotides align to TRBD1. The CDR3 contains 16 residues. The germline V gene has CDR1 LGHDT and CDR2 YNNKEL (reference sequence). The trim removed 1 base at V and 8 bases at J, leaving 12 bases unmatched. DNA for the CDR3: TGTGCCAGCAGCCAAGGGCACAACAGGGGGAGAAAAGGCTACACCTTC. Protein product: CASSQGHNRGRKGYTF.

The chain couples TRBV5-6 to TRBJ2-7, with D perhaps TRBD1 or TRBD2 (6 bases each). The V gene lost 3 bases and the J gene lost 7 bases, with 14 bases spanning the gap. The V gene's germline CDR1 is SGHDT and CDR2 YYEEEE. There are 13 residues in the CDR3. In DNA, the CDR3 is TGTGCCAGCAGCTCGGGGGCGAGTGTTGAGCAGTACTTC. Translated, it gives CASSSGASVEQYF. Looking up the rest from reference TRBV5-6 and TRBJ2-7 gives the full variable domain: DAGVTQSPTHLIKTRGQQVTLRCSPKSGHDTVSWYQQALGQGPQFIFQYYEEEERQRGNFPDRFSGHQFPNYSSELNVNALLLGDSALYLCASSSGASVEQYFGPGTRLTVT.